This T cell receptor (beta chain) is drawn from a study of T cells after posttransplantation cyclophosphamide. Study results and caveats: Recipient CMV seropositivity and CMV reactivation strongly tracked TRB clonality. Later blood repertoires were often dominated by clones from the donor CD8+ memory compartment. TRB overlap between skin or GI tissue T cells and blood was limited.

Libraries were prepared by immunoSEQ multiplex PCR; TCRdb keeps only in-frame clonotypes and omits some of them. This table has 42,000 or so clones, 90% appearing once. Cyclophosphamide on days +3 and +4 followed busulfan-fludarabine conditioning and a marrow graft. The trim removed 6 bases at V and 14 bases at J, leaving 8 bases unmatched. Germline V lookup: CDR1 MNHEY, CDR2 SVGAGI. The CDR3 has 11 amino acids. Worth noting for this clone: Antigen specificity is unknown.

The specimen comprised PBMCs, sampled roughly 59 days after allogeneic stem cell transplant with posttransplant cyclophosphamide. The chain uses TRBV6-5 and TRBJ2-3; 7 positions agree with TRBD2. The TCR was taken from a male patient between 55 and 70 years old who received an allogeneic stem cell transplant from a related donor and was CMV-positive. Some T cells may have originated in the graft donor. CDR3 in amino acids: CASRQRGFSYF. The CDR3 DNA reads as TGTGCCAGCAGACAGCGGGGCTTTTCGTATTTT.